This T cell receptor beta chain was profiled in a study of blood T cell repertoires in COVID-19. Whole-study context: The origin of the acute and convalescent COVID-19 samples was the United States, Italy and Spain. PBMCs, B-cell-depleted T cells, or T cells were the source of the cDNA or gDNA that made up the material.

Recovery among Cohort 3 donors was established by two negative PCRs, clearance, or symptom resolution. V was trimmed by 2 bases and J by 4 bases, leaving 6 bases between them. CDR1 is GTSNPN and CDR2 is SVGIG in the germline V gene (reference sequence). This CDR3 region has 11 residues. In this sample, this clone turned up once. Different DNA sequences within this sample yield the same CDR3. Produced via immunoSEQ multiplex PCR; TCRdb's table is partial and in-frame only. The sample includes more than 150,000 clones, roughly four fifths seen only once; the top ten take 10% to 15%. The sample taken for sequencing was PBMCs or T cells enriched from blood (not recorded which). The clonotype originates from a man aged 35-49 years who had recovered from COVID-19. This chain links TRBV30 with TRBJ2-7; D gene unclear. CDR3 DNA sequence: TGTGCCTGGAGTCTTTCTTACGAGCAGTACTTC. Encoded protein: CAWSLSYEQYF.